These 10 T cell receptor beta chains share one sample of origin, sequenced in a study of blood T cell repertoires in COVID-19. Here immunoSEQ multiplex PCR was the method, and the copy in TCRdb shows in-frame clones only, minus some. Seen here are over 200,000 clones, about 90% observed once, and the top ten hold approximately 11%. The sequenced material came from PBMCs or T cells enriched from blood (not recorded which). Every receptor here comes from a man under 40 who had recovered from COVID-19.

The CDR3 loop reads CASSPGGRYNEQFF. CDR3 bases: TGTGCCAGCAGCCCCGGGGGGCGTTACAATGAGCAGTTCTTC. This chain uses TRBV7-9 with TRBJ2-1, with D maybe TRBD2 (7 bases). Trimming pared 5 bases from V and 4 bases from J, leaving 12 bases between. This CDR3 is built from 14 residues. CDR1 SEHNR and CDR2 FQNEAQ come from the germline V gene (reference sequence). Combining the CDR3 with reference TRBV7-9 and TRBJ2-1 gives the whole variable domain DTGVSQNPRHKITKRGQNVTFRCDPISEHNRLYWYRQTLGQGPEFLTYFQNEAQLEKSRLLSDRFSAERPKGSFSTLEIQRTEQGDSAMYLCASSPGGRYNEQFFGPGTRLTVL.

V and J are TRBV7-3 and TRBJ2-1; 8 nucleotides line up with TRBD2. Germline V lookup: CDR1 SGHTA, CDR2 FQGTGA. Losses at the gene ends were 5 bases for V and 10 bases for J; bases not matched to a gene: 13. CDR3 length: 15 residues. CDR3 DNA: TGTGCCAGCAGCCTAGAAGGGACTAGAATTGGCGAGCAGTTCTTC. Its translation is CASSLEGTRIGEQFF.

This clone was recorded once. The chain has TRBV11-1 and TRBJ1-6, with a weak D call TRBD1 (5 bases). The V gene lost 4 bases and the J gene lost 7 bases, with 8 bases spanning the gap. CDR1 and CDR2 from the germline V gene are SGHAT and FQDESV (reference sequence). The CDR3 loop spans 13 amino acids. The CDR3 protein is CASSYGGNSPLHF. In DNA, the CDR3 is TGTGCCAGCAGCTATGGGGGGAATTCACCCCTCCACTTT.

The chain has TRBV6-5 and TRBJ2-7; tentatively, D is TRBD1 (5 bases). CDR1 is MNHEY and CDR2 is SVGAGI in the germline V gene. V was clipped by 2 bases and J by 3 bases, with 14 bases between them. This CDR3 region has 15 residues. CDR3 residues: CASSYGPQENYEQYF. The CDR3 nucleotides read TGTGCCAGCAGTTACGGGCCACAGGAGAACTACGAGCAGTACTTC.

CDR3 sequence: CASSYNRGLSGYTF. The CDR3 bases are TGTGCCAGCAGTTACAACAGGGGGCTTAGTGGCTACACCTTC. This sequence joins TRBV6-5 and TRBJ1-2; TRBD1 aligns across 9 bases. Per the germline V gene, CDR1 is MNHEY and CDR2 is SVGAGI. The CDR3 runs to 14 residues. The junction had 5 bases not matched to a gene; V was cut back by 2 bases and J by 7 bases.

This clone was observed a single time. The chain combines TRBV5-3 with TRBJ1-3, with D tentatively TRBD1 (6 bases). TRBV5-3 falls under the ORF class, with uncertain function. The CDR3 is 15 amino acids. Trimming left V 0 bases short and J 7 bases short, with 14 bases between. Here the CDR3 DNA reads TGTGCCAGAAGCTTGGCCGTTAACAGGGAGAACACCATATATTTT. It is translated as CARSLAVNRENTIYF.

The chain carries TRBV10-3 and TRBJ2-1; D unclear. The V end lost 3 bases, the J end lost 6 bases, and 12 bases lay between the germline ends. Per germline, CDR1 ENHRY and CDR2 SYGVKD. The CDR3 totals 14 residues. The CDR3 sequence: CAISDSLQPNEQFF. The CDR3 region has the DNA TGTGCCATCAGTGACTCACTACAACCCAATGAGCAGTTCTTC.

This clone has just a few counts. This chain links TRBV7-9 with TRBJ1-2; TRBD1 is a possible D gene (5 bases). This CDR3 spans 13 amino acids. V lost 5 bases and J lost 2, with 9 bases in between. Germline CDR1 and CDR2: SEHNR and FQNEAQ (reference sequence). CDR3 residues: CASSAGTNYGYTF. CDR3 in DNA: TGTGCCAGCAGCGCGGGGACGAACTATGGCTACACCTTC.

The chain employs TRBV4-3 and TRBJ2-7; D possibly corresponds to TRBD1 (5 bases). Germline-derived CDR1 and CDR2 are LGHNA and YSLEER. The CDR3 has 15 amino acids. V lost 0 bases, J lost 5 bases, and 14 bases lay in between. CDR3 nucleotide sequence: TGCGCCAGCAGCCAAGATTACAGGAGTCTCAACGAGCAGTACTTC. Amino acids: CASSQDYRSLNEQYF.

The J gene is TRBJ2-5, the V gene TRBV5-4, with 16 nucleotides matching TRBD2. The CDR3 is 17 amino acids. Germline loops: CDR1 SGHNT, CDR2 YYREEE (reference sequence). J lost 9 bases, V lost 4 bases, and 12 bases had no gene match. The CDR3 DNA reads TGTGCCAGCAGCCCGGGACTAGCGGGAGGGGGGGGAAGGGCCCAGTACTTC. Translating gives CASSPGLAGGGGRAQYF.